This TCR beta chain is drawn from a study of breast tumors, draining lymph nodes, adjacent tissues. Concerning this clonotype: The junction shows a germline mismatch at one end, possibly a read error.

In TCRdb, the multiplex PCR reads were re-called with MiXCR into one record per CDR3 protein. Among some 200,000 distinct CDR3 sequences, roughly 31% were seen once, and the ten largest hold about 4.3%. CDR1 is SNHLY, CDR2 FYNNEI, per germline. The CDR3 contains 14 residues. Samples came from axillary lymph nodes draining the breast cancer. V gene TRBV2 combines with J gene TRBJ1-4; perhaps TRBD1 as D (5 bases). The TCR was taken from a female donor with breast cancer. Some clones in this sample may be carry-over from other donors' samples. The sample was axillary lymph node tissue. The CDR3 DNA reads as TGTGCCAGCATGGAAGTGACAGTTAATGAAAATCTGTTTTTT. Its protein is CASMEVTVNENLFF.